The 30 T cell receptor beta chains given below trace back to one sample, sequenced in a study of early T cells in non-severe SARS-CoV-2 infection. TCRdb used MiXCR to reprocess the 5' RACE reads, holding one entry per CDR3 protein. Of 29,000 or so distinct CDR3 sequences in the sample, about 10% were seen once. The sample consisted of whole blood. Source of these receptors: an adult who was a healthcare worker with PCR-confirmed SARS-CoV-2 infection or an uninfected control (not recorded which).

This clonotype occurred a few times. V usage is TRBV2 and J usage is TRBJ2-7, with D uncertain. CDR3 length equals 13 residues. Per germline, CDR1 SNHLY and CDR2 FYNNEI. The germline V and J ends were trimmed by 1 base and 3 bases, with 7 bases remaining between them. The CDR3 nucleotides are TGTGCCAGCAGTGAAGAGGCGATCTACGAGCAGTACTTC. This codes for CASSEEAIYEQYF.

This chain uses TRBV10-3 with TRBJ2-7; unclear D gene. V dropped 0 bases and J dropped 3 bases, with 6 bases sitting between them. CDR1 is ENHRY and CDR2 is SYGVKD in the germline V gene. CDR3 length: 13 amino acids. CDR3 loop: CAISESMGYEQYF. CDR3 nucleotide sequence: TGTGCCATCAGTGAGTCTATGGGCTACGAGCAGTACTTC.

This clonotype was detected ten times or more. V gene TRBV5-4 combines with J gene TRBJ1-6, with 12 bases matching TRBD1. Germline V gene lookup returns CDR1 SGHNT and CDR2 YYREEE (reference sequence). The CDR3 runs to 17 residues. J lost 11 bases, V lost 1 base, and 10 bases had no gene match. The CDR3 region has the DNA TGTGCCAGCAGCTTGAGTGGGACAGGGGGCGGATTCCCACCCCTCCACTTT. Translation gives CASSLSGTGGGFPPLHF.

This clonotype was counted at least ten times. The V and J genes are TRBV11-2 and TRBJ2-5, with D perhaps matching TRBD2 (6 bases). The CDR3 has 15 amino acids. Deletions cut 5 bases from V and 5 bases from J, with 18 bases between. CDR1 and CDR2 (germline): SGHAT, FQNNGV. The CDR3 region has the DNA TGTGCCAGCAGCCCGGGGACTGATGCTTTGGAGACCCAGTACTTC. Its protein product is CASSPGTDALETQYF.

This clonotype was counted at least ten times. CDR3 sequence: CAISDQGHYGYTF. CDR3 DNA: TGTGCCATCAGTGATCAGGGTCACTATGGCTACACCTTC. The chain is built from TRBV10-3 and TRBJ1-2, with D perhaps TRBD1 (5 bases). CDR3 length: 13 amino acids. The V gene lost 3 bases and the J gene lost 3 bases, with 8 bases spanning the gap. From germline, CDR1 is ENHRY and CDR2 SYGVKD.

This clonotype has at least ten counts. Here the CDR3 reads CASSQSGLLEKLFF. The CDR3 DNA reads as TGTGCCAGCAGCCAATCCGGGTTGTTGGAAAAACTGTTTTTT. This rearrangement joins TRBV3-1 to TRBJ1-4; no reliable D call. Between the trimmed V and J ends, which lost 2 bases and 8 bases, there was a span of 12 bases. The CDR3 runs 14 residues. Germline V gene sequence: CDR1 LGHDT, CDR2 YNNKEL (reference sequence).

The chain has TRBV4-2 and TRBJ1-2, with D hard to call. The CDR3 is 14 amino acids. Between the trimmed V and J ends, which lost 4 bases and 5 bases, there was a span of 14 bases. CDR1 is LGHNA and CDR2 is YNFKEQ in the germline V gene. This chain's CDR3 is CASSLENPGYGYTF. The CDR3 nucleotides are TGTGCCAGCAGCCTAGAGAACCCTGGGTATGGCTACACCTTC.

A few counts support this clonotype. The chain recombines TRBV10-3 with TRBJ2-3; the match to TRBD2 covers 12 bases. The CDR3 length is 14 residues. V was pared by 5 bases and J by 4 bases, with 1 base of the junction left unmatched. Per germline, CDR1 ENHRY and CDR2 SYGVKD. CDR3 residues: CAISPSGRADTQYF. In DNA, the CDR3 is TGTGCCATCAGTCCTAGCGGGAGGGCAGATACGCAGTATTTT.

The chain links TRBV7-2 to TRBJ2-3; 13 bases fit TRBD2. The junction had 9 bases not matched to a gene; V was cut back by 8 bases and J by 4 bases. The CDR3 covers 16 residues. In germline, CDR1 is SGHTA, CDR2 FQGNSA. This CDR3 reads CASGTTSGGASDTQYF. The CDR3 DNA is TGTGCCAGCGGCACAACTAGCGGGGGGGCCTCAGATACGCAGTATTTT.

The sample holds many counts of this clonotype. The chain recombines TRBV6-2 or TRBV6-3 with TRBJ2-4; D could derive from TRBD1 or TRBD2 (5 bases each). CDR1 is MNHEY and CDR2 is SVGEGT in the germline V gene. CDR3 length: 16 amino acids. With 1 base removed from V and 0 bases from J, the gap between germline ends came to 10 bases. This chain's CDR3 is CASSYFGDQAKNIQYF. DNA for the CDR3: TGTGCCAGCAGTTACTTCGGGGACCAAGCCAAAAACATTCAGTACTTC.

The chain is built from TRBV12-3 or TRBV12-4 and TRBJ2-7, with unresolved D. The CDR3 contains 12 residues. Trimming stripped 1 base from V and 8 bases from J, with 9 bases between. CDR3 sequence (DNA): TGTGCCAGCAGTTTAGGCAGGTATCAGCAGTACTTC. It is translated as CASSLGRYQQYF.

This clonotype has a count of ten or more. The genes are TRBV18 and TRBJ1-1; D unresolved. This CDR3 has 12 residues. Trimming took 5 bases from V and 2 from J, leaving 6 bases between them. Germline loops: CDR1 KGHSH, CDR2 LQKENI. The CDR3 loop is CASSGPNTEAFF. The CDR3 bases are TGTGCCAGCTCAGGACCAAACACTGAAGCTTTCTTT.

This clonotype was detected a few times. The rearrangement links TRBV4-3 to TRBJ2-2, with a weak D call TRBD2 (5 bases). The CDR3 extends over 15 amino acids. CDR1 and CDR2 from the germline V gene are LGHNA and YSLEER. V was pared by 0 bases and J by 3 bases, with 8 bases between. The DNA of the CDR3 is TGCGCCAGCAGCCAAGATCCGAGGGACACCGGGGAGCTGTTTTTT. Translating it yields CASSQDPRDTGELFF.

This clonotype was seen a handful of times. This rearrangement joins TRBV20-1 to TRBJ2-1; 9 bases agree with TRBD1. The CDR3 extends over 14 amino acids. The junction had 9 bases not matched to a gene; V was cut back by 7 bases and J by 5 bases. The germline gives CDR1 DFQATT, CDR2 SNEGSKA (reference sequence). DNA of the CDR3: TGCAGTGTACCCGGGACAGGGCCCAACAATGAGCAGTTCTTC. Its protein product is CSVPGTGPNNEQFF.

By sample fraction, this clonotype is large. The gene calls are TRBV19 and TRBJ1-2; TRBD1 agrees at 7 bases. Per the germline V gene, CDR1 is LNHDA and CDR2 is SQIVND (reference sequence). The CDR3 covers 14 residues. Trimming cost V 0 bases and J 7 bases; bases outside gene matches: 5. CDR3 sequence reads: CASSIDRQGGGYTF. The CDR3 bases are TGTGCCAGTAGTATAGATCGACAGGGTGGTGGCTACACCTTC.

The rearrangement links TRBV5-5 to TRBJ1-2; D ambiguous. There are 14 residues in the CDR3. The germline V gene has CDR1 SGHKS and CDR2 YYEKEE (reference sequence). The V end was cut by 0 bases, the J end by 5 bases, with 11 bases between. The CDR3 loop is CASSLEQITYGYTF. DNA of the CDR3: TGTGCCAGCAGCTTGGAACAGATAACATATGGCTACACCTTC.

Ten or more counts support this clonotype. The chain uses TRBV20-1 and TRBJ2-1; D may be TRBD1 (6 bases). The CDR3 totals 13 residues. Trimming took 6 bases from V and 4 from J, leaving 13 bases between them. Germline V gives CDR1 DFQATT, CDR2 SNEGSKA (reference sequence). CDR3 in amino acids: CSAKKGGYNEQFF. CDR3 coding DNA: TGCAGTGCGAAGAAAGGGGGTTACAATGAGCAGTTCTTC.

This chain connects TRBV5-4 to TRBJ1-2; D possibly corresponds to TRBD1 (5 bases). V lost 7 bases, J lost 6 bases, and 19 bases lay in between. This CDR3 is 14 amino acids long. Looked up from germline, CDR1 is SGHNT and CDR2 is YYREEE (reference sequence). This chain's CDR3 is CASGWSEGPDGYTF. The DNA for the CDR3 is TGTGCCAGCGGCTGGTCTGAGGGGCCTGATGGCTACACCTTC.

In this sample, this clonotype turned up a few times. This chain connects TRBV28 to TRBJ2-1; no clear D. CDR1 and CDR2 (germline): MDHEN, SYDVKM. Trimming took off 6 bases at V and 9 bases at J, with 15 bases between the two ends. The CDR3 totals 13 residues. The CDR3 is CASSTPGPSEQFF. For the CDR3, the DNA is TGTGCCAGCAGCACGCCCGGGCCCAGTGAGCAGTTCTTC.

There are many counts of this clonotype. This rearrangement joins TRBV7-3 to TRBJ1-6; D uncertain. The length of the CDR3 is 13 residues. V lost 1 base, J lost 9 bases, and 7 bases lay in between. CDR1 is SGHTA and CDR2 is FQGTGA in the germline V gene. The CDR3 sequence: CASSLNLASPLHF. DNA for the CDR3: TGTGCCAGCAGCTTAAATCTGGCTTCACCCCTCCACTTT.

This clonotype came up many times. The chain has TRBV10-1 and TRBJ2-1, with 10 bases aligning to TRBD2. CDR3 length: 15 residues. Losses at the gene ends were 9 bases for V and 4 bases for J; bases not matched to a gene: 9. Germline loops: CDR1 WNHNN, CDR2 SYGVQD (reference sequence). The CDR3 is CARRGAGGAYNEQFF. The CDR3 DNA reads as TGCGCCAGGAGAGGAGCGGGGGGGGCTTACAATGAGCAGTTCTTC.

This clonotype was seen ten or more times. This rearrangement joins TRBV7-3 to TRBJ1-2; D is possibly TRBD1 (5 bases). The CDR3 is made up of 14 amino acids. In germline, CDR1 is SGHTA, CDR2 FQGTGA. Trimming removed 4 bases from V and 5 bases from J, with 14 bases in between. The chain's CDR3 is CASSSPGGVYGYTF. For the CDR3, the DNA is TGTGCCAGCAGCTCCCCAGGAGGGGTGTATGGCTACACCTTC.

This clonotype was counted a few times. The gene calls are TRBV20-1 and TRBJ2-2; 8 nucleotides match TRBD1. With 0 bases clipped from V and 1 base from J, the junction kept 4 bases outside the gene matches. The germline gives CDR1 DFQATT, CDR2 SNEGSKA (reference sequence). CDR3 length equals 16 residues. The CDR3 sequence is CSARDSGQGNTGELFF. The CDR3 region has the DNA TGCAGTGCTAGAGATTCCGGACAGGGGAACACCGGGGAGCTGTTTTTT.

This clonotype was detected many times. The chain links TRBV6-5 to TRBJ1-2; 8 positions match TRBD1. This CDR3 is built from 17 residues. V was clipped by 2 bases and J by 3 bases; unmatched bases: 11. Germline CDR1 is MNHEY and CDR2 is SVGAGI. The DNA for the CDR3 is TGTGCCAGCAGTTACAGATGGACAGGGAAAGTGGACTATGGCTACACCTTC. This sequence encodes CASSYRWTGKVDYGYTF.

There are a few counts of this clonotype. The chain links TRBV11-2 to TRBJ2-3, with D perhaps assigned TRBD1 or TRBD2 (7 bases each). This CDR3 has 12 amino acids. Looked up from germline, CDR1 is SGHAT and CDR2 is FQNNGV. The V end lost 6 bases, the J end lost 14 bases, and 18 bases lay between the germline ends. The CDR3 region is CASSHPGGGAYF. The DNA of the CDR3 is TGTGCCAGCAGTCACCCAGGGGGGGGAGCGTATTTT.

This clonotype was detected many times. The chain joins TRBV2 to TRBJ1-4; no clear D. The CDR3 runs 15 residues. CDR1 is SNHLY, CDR2 FYNNEI, per germline. V lost 2 bases and J lost 6, with 13 bases in between. CDR3 region: CASSEISPHYEKLFF. CDR3 bases: TGTGCCAGCAGTGAAATATCTCCTCACTATGAAAAACTGTTTTTT.

This clonotype was detected a few times. Here the CDR3 reads CSARDPLTDTQYF. The CDR3 nucleotides are TGCAGTGCTAGAGATCCCCTCACAGATACGCAGTATTTT. This sequence joins TRBV20-1 and TRBJ2-3; D gene ambiguous. The CDR3 has 13 amino acids. Trimming stripped 0 bases from V and 2 bases from J, with 6 bases between. Germline loops: CDR1 DFQATT, CDR2 SNEGSKA (reference sequence).

This clonotype was counted many times. The chain is built from TRBV5-1 and TRBJ2-1; weak D call: TRBD1 (5 bases). The germline gives CDR1 SGHRS, CDR2 YFSETQ. V was trimmed by 2 bases and J by 5 bases, leaving 17 bases between them. The CDR3 is 16 amino acids. The DNA of the CDR3 is TGCGCCAGCAGCTTCTTGACAGCCCTTGCAAACAATGAGCAGTTCTTC. Translating it yields CASSFLTALANNEQFF.

This clonotype showed up many times. The rearrangement joins TRBV10-3 to TRBJ1-5, with 7 positions matching TRBD1. The CDR3 has 14 amino acids. CDR1 is ENHRY, CDR2 SYGVKD, per germline. Losses at the gene ends were 10 bases for V and 2 bases for J; bases not matched to a gene: 8. CDR3 nucleotides: TGTGCCACCGAAGGGGGCTCGGGCAATCAGCCCCAGCATTTT. Its translation: CATEGGSGNQPQHF.

This chain joins TRBV12-3 or TRBV12-4 and TRBJ1-2, with no clear D. The CDR3 has 12 residues. The ends were cut back, 6 bases at V and 0 bases at J, with 5 bases in the middle. CDR3 in DNA: TGTGCCAGCAGCTCAACTAACTATGGCTACACCTTC. It codes for CASSSTNYGYTF.